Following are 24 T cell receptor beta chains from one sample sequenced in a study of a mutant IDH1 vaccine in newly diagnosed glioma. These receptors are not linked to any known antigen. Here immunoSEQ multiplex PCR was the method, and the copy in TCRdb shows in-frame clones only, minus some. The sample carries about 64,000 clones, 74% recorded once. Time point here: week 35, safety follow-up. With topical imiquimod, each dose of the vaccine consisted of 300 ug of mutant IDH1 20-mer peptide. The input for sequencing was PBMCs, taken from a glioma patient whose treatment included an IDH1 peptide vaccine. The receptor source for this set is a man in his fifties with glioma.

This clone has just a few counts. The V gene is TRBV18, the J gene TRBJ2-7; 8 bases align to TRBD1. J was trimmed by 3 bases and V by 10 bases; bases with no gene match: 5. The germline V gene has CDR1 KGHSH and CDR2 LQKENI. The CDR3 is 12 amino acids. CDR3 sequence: CATKGQDYEQYF. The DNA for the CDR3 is TGTGCCACCAAGGGACAGGACTACGAGCAGTACTTC.

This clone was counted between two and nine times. The CDR3 sequence is CASSPEGQGNYGYTF. In DNA form, the CDR3 reads TGCGCCAGCAGCCCAGAGGGACAGGGAAACTATGGCTACACCTTC. The rearrangement joins TRBV5-1 to TRBJ1-2; 9 nucleotides align to TRBD1. Germline V gives CDR1 SGHRS, CDR2 YFSETQ. The CDR3 is 15 residues long. The V gene end was trimmed by 4 bases and the J gene end by 2 bases; junction bases not matched to a gene: 6.

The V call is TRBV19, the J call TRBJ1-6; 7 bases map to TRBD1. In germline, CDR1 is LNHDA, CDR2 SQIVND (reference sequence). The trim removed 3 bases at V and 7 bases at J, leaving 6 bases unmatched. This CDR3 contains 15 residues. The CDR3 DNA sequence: TGTGCCAGTAGTATCCGGGACAGAGTAAATTCACCCCTCCACTTT. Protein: CASSIRDRVNSPLHF. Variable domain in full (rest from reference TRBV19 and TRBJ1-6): DGGITQSPKYLFRKEGQNVTLSCEQNLNHDAMYWYRQDPGQGLRLIYYSQIVNDFQKGDIAEGYSVSREKKESFPLTVTSAQKNPTAFYLCASSIRDRVNSPLHFGNGTRLTVT.

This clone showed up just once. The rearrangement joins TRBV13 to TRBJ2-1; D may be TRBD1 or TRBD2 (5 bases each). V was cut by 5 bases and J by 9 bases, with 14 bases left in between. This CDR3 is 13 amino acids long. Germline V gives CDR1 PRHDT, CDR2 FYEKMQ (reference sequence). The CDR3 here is CASSLGAGSEQFF. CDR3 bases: TGTGCCAGCAGCCTTGGGGCGGGTAGTGAGCAGTTCTTC.

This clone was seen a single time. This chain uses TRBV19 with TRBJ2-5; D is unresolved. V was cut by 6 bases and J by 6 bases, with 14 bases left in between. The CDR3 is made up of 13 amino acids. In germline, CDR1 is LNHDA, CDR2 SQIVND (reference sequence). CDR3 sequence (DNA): TGTGCCAGTAGCTCAAGTCAAAGGCAGACCCAGTACTTC. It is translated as CASSSSQRQTQYF.

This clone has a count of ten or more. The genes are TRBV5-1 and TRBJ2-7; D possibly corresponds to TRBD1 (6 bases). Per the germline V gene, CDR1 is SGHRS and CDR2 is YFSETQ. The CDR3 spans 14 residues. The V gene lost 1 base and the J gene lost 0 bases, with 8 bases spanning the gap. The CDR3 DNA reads TGCGCCAGCAGCTTGTTGGGACACTCCTACGAGCAGTACTTC. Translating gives CASSLLGHSYEQYF.

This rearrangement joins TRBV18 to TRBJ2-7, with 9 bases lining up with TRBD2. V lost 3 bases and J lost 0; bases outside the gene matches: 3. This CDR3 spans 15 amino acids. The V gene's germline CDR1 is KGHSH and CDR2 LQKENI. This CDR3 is CASSPSSGASYEQYF. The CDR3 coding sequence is TGTGCCAGCTCACCGTCTAGCGGGGCCTCCTACGAGCAGTACTTC.

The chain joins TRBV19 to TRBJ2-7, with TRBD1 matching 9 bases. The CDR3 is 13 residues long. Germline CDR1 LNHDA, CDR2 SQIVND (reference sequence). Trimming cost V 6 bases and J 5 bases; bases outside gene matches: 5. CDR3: CASRLQGADEQYF. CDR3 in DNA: TGTGCCAGTAGACTACAGGGGGCCGACGAGCAGTACTTC.

This chain's CDR3 is CASSIQAAKNIQYF. CDR3 DNA sequence: TGTGCCAGTAGTATACAGGCAGCCAAAAACATTCAGTACTTC. This chain connects TRBV19 to TRBJ2-4; no reliable D call. V lost 2 bases, J lost 0 bases, and 5 bases lay in between. The CDR3 length is 14 residues. The V gene's germline CDR1 is LNHDA and CDR2 SQIVND (reference sequence).

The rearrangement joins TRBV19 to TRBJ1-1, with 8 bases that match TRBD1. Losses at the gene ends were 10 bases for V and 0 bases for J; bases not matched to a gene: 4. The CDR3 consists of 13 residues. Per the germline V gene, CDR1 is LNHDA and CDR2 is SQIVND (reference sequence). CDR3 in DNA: TGTGCCACCCAGGACAGGGTGAACACTGAAGCTTTCTTT. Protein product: CATQDRVNTEAFF.

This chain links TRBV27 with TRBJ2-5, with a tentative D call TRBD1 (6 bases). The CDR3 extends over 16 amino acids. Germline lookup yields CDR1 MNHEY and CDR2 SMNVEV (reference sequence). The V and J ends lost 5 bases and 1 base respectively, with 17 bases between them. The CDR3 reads CASSPASGTLQETQYF. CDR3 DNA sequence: TGTGCCAGCAGTCCAGCCTCCGGGACACTCCAAGAGACCCAGTACTTC.

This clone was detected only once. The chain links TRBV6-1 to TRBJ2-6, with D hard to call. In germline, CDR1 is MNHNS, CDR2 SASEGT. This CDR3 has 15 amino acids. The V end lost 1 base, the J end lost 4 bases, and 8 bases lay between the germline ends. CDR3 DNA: TGTGCCAGCAGTGAAGTCTTATCCGGGGCCAACGTCCTGACTTTC. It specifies CASSEVLSGANVLTF.

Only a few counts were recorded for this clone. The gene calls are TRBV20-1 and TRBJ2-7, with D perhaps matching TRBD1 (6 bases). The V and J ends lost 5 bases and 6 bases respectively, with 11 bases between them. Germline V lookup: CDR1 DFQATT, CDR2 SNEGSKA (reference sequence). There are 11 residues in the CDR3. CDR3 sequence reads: CSAGSGAEQYF. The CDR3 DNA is TGCAGTGCTGGTTCAGGGGCCGAGCAGTACTTC.

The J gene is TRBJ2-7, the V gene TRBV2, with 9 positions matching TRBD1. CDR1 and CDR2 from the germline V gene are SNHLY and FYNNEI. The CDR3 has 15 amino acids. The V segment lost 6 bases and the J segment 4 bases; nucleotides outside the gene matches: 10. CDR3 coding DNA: TGTGCCAGCAGCCGCATACCGGGACAGGGATACGAGCAGTACTTC. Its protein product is CASSRIPGQGYEQYF. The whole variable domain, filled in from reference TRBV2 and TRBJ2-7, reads EPEVTQTPSHQVTQMGQEVILRCVPISNHLYFYWYRQILGQKVEFLVSFYNNEISEKSEIFDDQFSVERPDGSNFTLKIRSTKLEDSAMYFCASSRIPGQGYEQYFGPGTRLTVT.

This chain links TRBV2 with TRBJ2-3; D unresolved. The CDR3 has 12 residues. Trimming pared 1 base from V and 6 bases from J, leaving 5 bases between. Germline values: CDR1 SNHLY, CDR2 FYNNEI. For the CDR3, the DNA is TGTGCCAGCAGTGAAGTAAGGGATACGCAGTATTTT. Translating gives CASSEVRDTQYF.

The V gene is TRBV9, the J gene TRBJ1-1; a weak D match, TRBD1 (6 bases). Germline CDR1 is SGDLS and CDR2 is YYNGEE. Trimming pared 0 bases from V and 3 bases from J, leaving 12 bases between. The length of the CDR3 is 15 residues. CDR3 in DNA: TGTGCCAGCAGCGTAGGAGAGGGACACTACACTGAAGCTTTCTTT. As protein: CASSVGEGHYTEAFF.

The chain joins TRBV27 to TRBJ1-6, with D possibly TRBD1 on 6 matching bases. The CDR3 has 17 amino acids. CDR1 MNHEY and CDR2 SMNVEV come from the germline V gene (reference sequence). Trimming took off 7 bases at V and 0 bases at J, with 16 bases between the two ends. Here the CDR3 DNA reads TGTGCCAGCACCTTAGGGGGGGAAAGCTCCTATAATTCACCCCTCCACTTT. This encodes CASTLGGESSYNSPLHF.

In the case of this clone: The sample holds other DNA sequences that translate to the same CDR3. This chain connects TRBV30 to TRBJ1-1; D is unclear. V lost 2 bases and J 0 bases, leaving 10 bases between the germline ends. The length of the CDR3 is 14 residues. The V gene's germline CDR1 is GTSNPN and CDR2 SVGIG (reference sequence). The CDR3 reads CAWSKGQLNTEAFF. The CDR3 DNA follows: TGTGCCTGGAGTAAAGGGCAGCTGAACACTGAAGCTTTCTTT.

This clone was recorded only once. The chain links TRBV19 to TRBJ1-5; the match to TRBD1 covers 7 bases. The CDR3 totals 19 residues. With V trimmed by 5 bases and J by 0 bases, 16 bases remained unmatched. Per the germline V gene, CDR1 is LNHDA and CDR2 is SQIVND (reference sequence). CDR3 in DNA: TGTGCCAGTAGTGGGGGTATAGGGGGCCCCCCCCCTAGCAATCAGCCCCAGCATTTT. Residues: CASSGGIGGPPPSNQPQHF.

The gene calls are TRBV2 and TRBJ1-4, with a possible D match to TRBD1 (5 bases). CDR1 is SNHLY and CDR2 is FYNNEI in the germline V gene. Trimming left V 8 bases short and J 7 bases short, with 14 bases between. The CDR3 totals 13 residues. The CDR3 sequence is CASGGEGGEKLFF. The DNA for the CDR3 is TGTGCCAGCGGGGGGGAGGGAGGTGAAAAACTGTTTTTT.

CDR3: CASSVGEVSPLHF. CDR3 bases: TGTGCCAGCAGCGTCGGGGAGGTTTCACCCCTCCACTTT. This chain links TRBV9 with TRBJ1-6; D unresolved. The CDR3 is 13 residues long. V dropped 2 bases and J dropped 9 bases, with 9 bases sitting between them. In germline, CDR1 is SGDLS, CDR2 YYNGEE.

The CDR3 nucleotides read TGTGCCAGCAGTTACTCAGCGGGGGCAGGGTATGGCTACACCTTC. Translated, it gives CASSYSAGAGYGYTF. The V call is TRBV6-5, the J call TRBJ1-2, with a tentative D call TRBD1 (6 bases). Germline V gene sequence: CDR1 MNHEY, CDR2 SVGAGI. The CDR3 totals 15 residues. V was pared by 0 bases and J by 5 bases, with 13 bases between.

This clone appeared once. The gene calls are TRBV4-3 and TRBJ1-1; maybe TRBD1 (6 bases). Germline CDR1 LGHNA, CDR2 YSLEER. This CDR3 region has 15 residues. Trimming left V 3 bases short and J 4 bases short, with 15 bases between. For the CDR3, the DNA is TGCGCCAGCAGCCAGGACTCTAGGGGGACCACTGAAGCTTTCTTT. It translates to CASSQDSRGTTEAFF.

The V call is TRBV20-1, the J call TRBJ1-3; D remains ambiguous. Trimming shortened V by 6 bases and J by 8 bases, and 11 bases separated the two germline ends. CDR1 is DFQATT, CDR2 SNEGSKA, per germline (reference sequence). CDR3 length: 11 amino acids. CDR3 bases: TGCAGTGCCCGAGGTGAGGACACCATATATTTT. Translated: CSARGEDTIYF.